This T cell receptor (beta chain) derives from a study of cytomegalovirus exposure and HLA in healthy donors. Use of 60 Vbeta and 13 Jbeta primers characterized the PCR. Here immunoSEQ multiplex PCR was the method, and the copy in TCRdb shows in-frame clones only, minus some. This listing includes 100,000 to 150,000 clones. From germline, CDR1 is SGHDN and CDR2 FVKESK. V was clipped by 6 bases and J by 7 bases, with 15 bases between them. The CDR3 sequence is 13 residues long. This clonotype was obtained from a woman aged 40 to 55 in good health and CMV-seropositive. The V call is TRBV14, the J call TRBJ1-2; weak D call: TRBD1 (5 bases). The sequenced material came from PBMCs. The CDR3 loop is CASRGASSLGYTF. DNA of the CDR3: TGTGCCAGCAGAGGGGCTTCGTCTCTTGGCTACACCTTC.